This T cell receptor (beta chain) derives from a study of CD8 T cells in ankylosing spondylitis. Regarding the study as a whole: For ankylosing spondylitis blood, a TCR beta motif of 8 or 9 highly homologous variants appeared characteristic. Earlier literature documents some of the motif variants in reactive arthritis synovial fluid and blood.

There are many counts of this clonotype. Its antigen is not identified. This CDR3 has 12 amino acids. Trimming cost V 1 base and J 11 bases, with 11 bases left between them. A quantitative 5'-RACE method, one with molecular barcodes, was used to make TCR beta libraries. Via MiXCR, TCRdb re-called the 5' RACE reads, giving one row per CDR3 protein. The data hold 150,000 to 200,000 distinct CDR3 sequences, with 13% observed a single time. This receptor was obtained from a female donor with ankylosing spondylitis or in good health (not recorded which). Material: blood, either unsorted or a sorted T cell fraction (not recorded which). The chain is built from TRBV12-3 or TRBV12-4 and TRBJ1-1; tentative D call: TRBD1 (5 bases). The CDR3 DNA follows: TGTGCCAGCAGTTTAGAGGGGTTAAAGGCTTTCTTT. This encodes CASSLEGLKAFF.